These 26 T cell receptor beta chains came from one sample sequenced in a study of shared clonotypes between healthy human individuals. Generated by immunoSEQ multiplex PCR, the TCRdb table keeps only in-frame clones and is missing some. The table shows hundreds of thousands of clones, with roughly 72% occurring only once. Sequencing was performed on memory CD4+ T cells sorted from blood. The subset is: CD45RA-negative fraction. These receptors all come from a woman aged 25 to 39 in good health.

V gene TRBV5-1 combines with J gene TRBJ2-3; maybe TRBD1 (6 bases). This CDR3 comprises 13 residues. Germline CDR1 is SGHRS and CDR2 is YFSETQ. Trimming took off 4 bases at V and 3 bases at J, with 9 bases between the two ends. CDR3 protein: CASSTGNTDTQYF. In nucleotides, the CDR3 is TGCGCCAGCAGCACAGGGAATACAGATACGCAGTATTTT.

This clone was seen more than once but under ten times. The chain couples TRBV2 to TRBJ2-7; D unclear. The CDR3 runs to 13 residues. Germline CDR1 reads SNHLY; CDR2 reads FYNNEI. Trimming removed 6 bases from V and 2 bases from J, with 11 bases in between. The CDR3 is CASRNAEPYEQYF. The CDR3 region has the DNA TGTGCCAGCAGGAATGCGGAGCCCTACGAGCAGTACTTC.

This chain links TRBV2 with TRBJ2-5; 10 bases match TRBD2. Trimming at V came to 6 bases and at J to 5 bases, leaving 6 bases not matched to a gene. The germline gives CDR1 SNHLY, CDR2 FYNNEI. This CDR3 is 14 amino acids long. CDR3 sequence (DNA): TGTGCCAGCAGGCCCCTAGCGGGAGTGGAGACCCAGTACTTC. This translates into CASRPLAGVETQYF.

Here the CDR3 DNA reads TGTGCCTGGCCGGGACTAGCGGGAGAGCCCTACGAGCAGTACTTC. Translated: CAWPGLAGEPYEQYF. The V call is TRBV30, the J call TRBJ2-7, with 14 bases that match TRBD2. Germline V gene lookup returns CDR1 GTSNPN and CDR2 SVGIG (reference sequence). The CDR3 spans 15 residues. With 5 bases clipped from V and 2 bases from J, the junction kept 5 bases outside the gene matches. Based on the CDR3 plus reference TRBV30 and TRBJ2-7, the full variable domain is SQTIHQWPATLVQPVGSPLSLECTVEGTSNPNLYWYRQAAGRGLQLLFYSVGIGQISSEVPQNLSASRPQDRQFILSSKKLLLSDSGFYLCAWPGLAGEPYEQYFGPGTRLTVT.

The chain has TRBV5-4 and TRBJ2-7, with a possible D match to TRBD2 (5 bases). Germline CDR1 is SGHNT and CDR2 is YYREEE (reference sequence). V was shortened by 2 bases and J by 2 bases, with 11 bases between the two germline ends. The CDR3 runs to 14 residues. The CDR3: CASSFTGSPYEQYF. For the CDR3, the DNA is TGTGCCAGCAGCTTTACGGGATCCCCCTACGAGCAGTACTTC.

The J gene is TRBJ2-7, the V gene TRBV28; TRBD2 is a possible D gene (7 bases). The CDR3 totals 13 residues. The V end lost 6 bases, the J end lost 4 bases, and 13 bases lay between the germline ends. Germline CDR1 and CDR2: MDHEN and SYDVKM. The CDR3 is CASSRGGSYEQYF. The DNA for the CDR3 is TGTGCCAGCAGCAGGGGAGGGAGTTACGAGCAGTACTTC.

The chain recombines TRBV6-6 with TRBJ2-2; D possibly corresponds to TRBD1 (5 bases). V gave up 6 bases and J gave up 5 bases, with 13 bases separating them. This CDR3 is 14 amino acids long. Germline loops: CDR1 MNHNY, CDR2 SVGAGI (reference sequence). CDR3 sequence: CASRLPQGTGELFF. CDR3 in DNA: TGTGCCAGCAGACTACCCCAGGGAACCGGGGAGCTGTTTTTT.

This clone was seen repeatedly, ten times or more. V usage is TRBV6-4 and J usage is TRBJ1-1; weak D call: TRBD1 (6 bases). The CDR3 length is 13 residues. The germline gives CDR1 MRHNA, CDR2 SNTAGT. V lost 4 bases, J lost 2 bases, and 8 bases lay in between. CDR3 sequence (DNA): TGTGCCAGCAGTGCAGGGGAAAACACTGAAGCTTTCTTT. This encodes CASSAGENTEAFF.

The rearrangement uses TRBV27 and TRBJ2-5, with 7 bases identical to TRBD2. V lost 6 bases to trimming and J lost 2 bases; unmatched junction nucleotides: 6. This CDR3 is 14 amino acids long. Germline V gene data show CDR1 as MNHEY and CDR2 as SMNVEV (reference sequence). This CDR3 is CASSLADHQETQYF. The CDR3 DNA follows: TGTGCCAGCAGCCTAGCGGACCATCAAGAGACCCAGTACTTC.

The gene calls are TRBV2 and TRBJ1-3; perhaps TRBD1 as D (5 bases). Germline loops: CDR1 SNHLY, CDR2 FYNNEI. This CDR3 is 15 amino acids long. Trimming stripped 4 bases from V and 0 bases from J, with 10 bases between. In nucleotides, the CDR3 is TGTGCCAGCAGTGCAGGGACGCTCTCTGGAAACACCATATATTTT. Translation gives CASSAGTLSGNTIYF.

This chain links TRBV28 with TRBJ1-1; D gene uncertain. This CDR3 is built from 14 residues. Germline CDR1 is MDHEN and CDR2 is SYDVKM. V lost 4 bases to trimming and J lost 3 bases, with 12 bases between them. The CDR3 sequence: CASSWPGLDTEAFF. CDR3 bases: TGTGCCAGCAGTTGGCCGGGGTTAGACACTGAAGCTTTCTTT.

This clone was counted a single time. The rearrangement joins TRBV7-8 to TRBJ2-1, with 11 bases fitting TRBD2. The CDR3 has 16 residues. J gave up 6 bases and V 0 bases, and 4 bases lay outside the gene matches. The germline gives CDR1 SGHVS, CDR2 FQNEAQ. This CDR3 reads CASSLARLAGGNEQFF. The CDR3 bases are TGTGCCAGCAGCTTAGCTCGGCTAGCGGGGGGCAATGAGCAGTTCTTC.

The CDR3 reads CASSLKGQGDEQFF. The DNA for the CDR3 is TGCGCCAGCAGCTTGAAGGGCCAAGGCGATGAGCAGTTCTTC. The chain employs TRBV5-1 and TRBJ2-1; D not resolved. V gave up 1 base and J gave up 8 bases, with 13 bases separating them. This CDR3 has 14 residues. Germline V gene sequence: CDR1 SGHRS, CDR2 YFSETQ.

This sequence joins TRBV30 and TRBJ2-3; tentatively, D is TRBD2 (7 bases). CDR3 length: 14 residues. Germline V gene lookup returns CDR1 GTSNPN and CDR2 SVGIG (reference sequence). Trimming took off 5 bases at V and 5 bases at J, with 17 bases between the two ends. The CDR3 region has the DNA TGTGCCTGGGATGGGGGCGGGAGCGTAGATACGCAGTATTTT. This codes for CAWDGGGSVDTQYF.

The rearrangement joins TRBV6-6 to TRBJ2-1, with 7 nucleotides matching TRBD1. This CDR3 has 14 amino acids. The V segment lost 5 bases and the J segment 10 bases; nucleotides outside the gene matches: 11. In germline, CDR1 is MNHNY, CDR2 SVGAGI (reference sequence). The CDR3 DNA reads as TGTGCCAGCAGTAAAAAAACAGGGGCACGGGAGCAGTTCTTC. Protein sequence: CASSKKTGAREQFF.

This clone was seen only a few times. The chain is built from TRBV5-8 and TRBJ1-5; no clear D gene. Trimming left V 4 bases short and J 0 bases short, with 8 bases between. There are 14 residues in the CDR3. Germline V gives CDR1 SGHTS, CDR2 YDEGEE. CDR3 protein: CASSGRNSNQPQHF. Written as DNA, the CDR3 is TGTGCCAGCAGCGGAAGGAATAGCAATCAGCCCCAGCATTTT.

This chain uses TRBV15 with TRBJ1-1, with 8 bases that match TRBD1. The CDR3 contains 14 residues. V lost 4 bases, J lost 2 bases, and 3 bases stayed unmatched. CDR1 and CDR2 from the germline V gene are LNHNV and YYDKDF (reference sequence). The CDR3 protein is CATSIGQGNTEAFF. CDR3 coding DNA: TGTGCCACCAGCATCGGACAGGGTAACACTGAAGCTTTCTTT.

This clone was observed a handful of times. The J gene is TRBJ1-5, the V gene TRBV19, with D uncertain. The germline gives CDR1 LNHDA, CDR2 SQIVND (reference sequence). V dropped 3 bases and J dropped 4 bases, with 4 bases sitting between them. This CDR3 comprises 12 residues. The CDR3 DNA reads TGTGCCAGTAGTATGACAAATCAGCCCCAGCATTTT. This gives the protein CASSMTNQPQHF.

V usage is TRBV28 and J usage is TRBJ2-2; 9 positions agree with TRBD1. The V and J ends lost 4 bases and 4 bases, in that order; junction bases with no gene match: 4. The CDR3 spans 15 residues. Per the germline V gene, CDR1 is MDHEN and CDR2 is SYDVKM. CDR3: CASSYRTGVTGELFF. The DNA for the CDR3 is TGTGCCAGCAGTTACCGGACAGGGGTCACCGGGGAGCTGTTTTTT.

V is TRBV28 and J is TRBJ2-1; D may be TRBD2 (6 bases). Between the trimmed V and J ends, which lost 3 bases and 5 bases, there was a span of 14 bases. CDR1 MDHEN and CDR2 SYDVKM come from the germline V gene. This CDR3 is built from 15 residues. CDR3 residues: CASSFGGSGDNEQFF. DNA of the CDR3: TGTGCCAGCAGTTTCGGAGGTTCGGGGGACAATGAGCAGTTCTTC.

The V gene is TRBV19, the J gene TRBJ2-4; D perhaps matches TRBD2 (5 bases). The CDR3 sequence is 14 residues long. Germline V gene data show CDR1 as LNHDA and CDR2 as SQIVND (reference sequence). V lost 3 bases and J lost 8, with 14 bases in between. CDR3 sequence: CASSIGLPPDIQYF. CDR3 bases: TGTGCCAGTAGTATCGGACTGCCCCCAGACATTCAGTACTTC. The full variable domain, completed using reference TRBV19 and TRBJ2-4, is DGGITQSPKYLFRKEGQNVTLSCEQNLNHDAMYWYRQDPGQGLRLIYYSQIVNDFQKGDIAEGYSVSREKKESFPLTVTSAQKNPTAFYLCASSIGLPPDIQYFGAGTRLSVL.

J is TRBJ1-5 and V is TRBV6-5; D gene uncertain. V was trimmed by 6 bases and J by 1 base, leaving 13 bases between them. This CDR3 has 15 amino acids. Germline values: CDR1 MNHEY, CDR2 SVGAGI. Here the CDR3 reads CASRPTLGSNQPQHF. CDR3 sequence (DNA): TGTGCCAGCAGACCGACACTCGGGAGCAATCAGCCCCAGCATTTT.

This sequence joins TRBV5-5 and TRBJ2-1; D gene ambiguous. Germline V CDR1 and CDR2: SGHKS, YYEKEE (reference sequence). CDR3 length: 13 amino acids. Trimming removed 5 bases at V and 8 bases at J, with 14 bases between. CDR3 loop: CASSYYQSDEQFF. The CDR3 DNA is TGTGCCAGCAGTTACTATCAAAGCGATGAGCAGTTCTTC.

On this clone: Other nucleotide sequences in the sample specify the same CDR3. J is TRBJ1-2 and V is TRBV5-1, with D tentatively TRBD1 (5 bases). This CDR3 comprises 14 residues. In germline, CDR1 is SGHRS, CDR2 YFSETQ. The V and J ends lost 2 bases and 2 bases respectively, with 10 bases between them. CDR3 sequence reads: CASSLGDRNYGYTF. In DNA, the CDR3 is TGCGCCAGCAGCTTAGGTGACAGAAACTATGGCTACACCTTC.

The table lists this clone with a count of one. The chain couples TRBV14 to TRBJ2-2, with 9 bases fitting TRBD2. V shed 4 bases and J 2 bases; nucleotides not matched to a gene: 5. This CDR3 has 16 residues. In germline, CDR1 is SGHDN, CDR2 FVKESK. CDR3 loop: CASSLRLAANTGELFF. For the CDR3, the DNA is TGTGCCAGCAGCCTGCGACTAGCGGCTAACACCGGGGAGCTGTTTTTT.

The chain joins TRBV29-1 to TRBJ1-1; the match to TRBD1 covers 7 bases. The trim removed 3 bases at V and 2 bases at J, leaving 12 bases unmatched. Germline values: CDR1 SQVTM, CDR2 ANQGSEA. The length of the CDR3 is 16 residues. CDR3 residues: CSVEGFRGPANTEAFF. CDR3 nucleotides: TGCAGCGTTGAGGGATTTAGGGGGCCGGCTAACACTGAAGCTTTCTTT.